Shown below are 20 T cell receptor beta chains from a single sample sequenced in a study of shared clonotypes between healthy human individuals. The table came from immunoSEQ multiplex PCR; TCRdb's copy has only in-frame clones and leaves some out. The sample has hundreds of thousands of clones, approximately 79% seen once. The sequenced sample was memory CD4+ T cells sorted from blood. Subset in this sample: CD45RA-negative fraction. The receptors stem from a woman aged 25 to 39 in good health.

This clone was detected a few times. This chain joins TRBV11-2 and TRBJ2-2; D gene ambiguous. V lost 5 bases and J lost 4, with 11 bases in between. Per germline, CDR1 SGHAT and CDR2 FQNNGV. This CDR3 spans 14 amino acids. CDR3 DNA sequence: TGTGCCAGCAGCAAAGACACATTCACCGGGGAGCTGTTTTTT. As protein: CASSKDTFTGELFF.

The genes are TRBV11-2 and TRBJ2-7, with a weak D call TRBD1 (5 bases). CDR1 is SGHAT and CDR2 is FQNNGV in the germline V gene. The CDR3 consists of 15 residues. V was cut by 2 bases and J by 0 bases, with 11 bases left in between. This CDR3 reads CASSLRTGLSYEQYF. The CDR3 coding sequence is TGTGCCAGCAGCTTACGCACAGGCCTCTCCTACGAGCAGTACTTC.

This chain connects TRBV5-1 to TRBJ2-1, with 7 nucleotides matching TRBD2. V lost 0 bases and J lost 3; bases outside the gene matches: 3. The CDR3 spans 15 residues. CDR1 SGHRS and CDR2 YFSETQ come from the germline V gene. The CDR3 is CASSLDLADYNEQFF. The DNA for the CDR3 is TGCGCCAGCAGCTTGGACCTAGCGGACTACAATGAGCAGTTCTTC.

The chain employs TRBV27 and TRBJ2-2; 8 bases fit TRBD1. V lost 8 bases and J lost 3; bases outside the gene matches: 11. The germline V gene encodes CDR1 MNHEY and CDR2 SMNVEV (reference sequence). The CDR3 has 16 amino acids. CDR3 amino acids: CASQTQGAADTGELFF. DNA of the CDR3: TGTGCCAGCCAAACTCAGGGGGCTGCGGACACCGGGGAGCTGTTTTTT.

This chain joins TRBV11-2 and TRBJ2-7; TRBD1 aligns across 11 bases. Germline values: CDR1 SGHAT, CDR2 FQNNGV. This CDR3 comprises 15 residues. The junction had 10 bases not matched to a gene; V was cut back by 5 bases and J by 7 bases. The CDR3 loop reads CASSRIPGQGGEQYF. DNA of the CDR3: TGTGCCAGCAGCCGGATACCGGGACAGGGGGGGGAGCAGTACTTC.

This chain joins TRBV4-2 and TRBJ2-3; D call uncertain. This CDR3 is 17 amino acids long. Trimming removed 2 bases at V and 2 bases at J, with 17 bases between. The V gene's germline CDR1 is LGHNA and CDR2 YNFKEQ. CDR3 in amino acids: CASSQLLGRGSTDTQYF. CDR3 in DNA: TGTGCCAGCAGCCAATTGTTGGGTCGAGGATCCACAGATACGCAGTATTTT.

This chain connects TRBV19 to TRBJ1-1; TRBD1 might be the D (6 bases). V was pared by 5 bases and J by 9 bases, with 19 bases between. The CDR3 is 14 residues long. The germline V gene encodes CDR1 LNHDA and CDR2 SQIVND (reference sequence). CDR3 sequence reads: CASSPSPGDLKAFF. In DNA form, the CDR3 reads TGTGCCAGTAGTCCCTCCCCAGGGGATCTTAAAGCTTTCTTT.

Concerning this clone: This same CDR3 is encoded by further DNA sequences in the sample. The chain is built from TRBV7-9 and TRBJ1-1, with 7 positions matching TRBD1. The CDR3 extends over 13 amino acids. Germline CDR1 reads SEHNR; CDR2 reads FQNEAQ (reference sequence). The ends lost 2 bases at V and 5 bases at J; junction bases unmatched: 2. CDR3 residues: CASSLQGGTEAFF. The CDR3 coding sequence is TGTGCCAGCAGCTTACAGGGGGGGACTGAAGCTTTCTTT.

The table lists this clone with many counts. The rearrangement links TRBV30 to TRBJ1-6; D ambiguous. The CDR3 has 16 amino acids. CDR1 is GTSNPN, CDR2 SVGIG, per germline (reference sequence). V gave up 1 base and J gave up 0 bases, with 10 bases separating them. The CDR3 DNA reads as TGTGCCTGGAGTGCTGGCACTTTCTCCTATAATTCACCCCTCCACTTT. This gives the protein CAWSAGTFSYNSPLHF.

This clone appeared once. V and J are TRBV2 and TRBJ1-2; the match to TRBD1 covers 10 bases. The CDR3 has 15 amino acids. Germline lookup yields CDR1 SNHLY and CDR2 FYNNEI. V shed 4 bases and J 3 bases; nucleotides not matched to a gene: 5. Here the CDR3 DNA reads TGTGCCAGCAGTGGCCTGGGACAGGGGTACTATGGCTACACCTTC. Its translation: CASSGLGQGYYGYTF.

This clone was counted between two and nine times. Other nucleotide sequences from this sample produce the same CDR3. The chain combines TRBV5-4 with TRBJ2-5, with 10 bases fitting TRBD2. V dropped 2 bases and J dropped 4; count of bases not matched to a gene: 5. This CDR3 has 15 residues. Germline values: CDR1 SGHNT, CDR2 YYREEE (reference sequence). The CDR3 coding sequence is TGTGCCAGCAGCTTAGCGGGAGGGCCGGGAGAGACCCAGTACTTC. As protein: CASSLAGGPGETQYF.

This clone was recorded a few times. The chain is built from TRBV6-5 and TRBJ2-2; no clear D gene. V was clipped by 3 bases and J by 4 bases, with 9 bases between them. Germline V gene data show CDR1 as MNHEY and CDR2 as SVGAGI. The CDR3 covers 14 residues. The DNA for the CDR3 is TGTGCCAGCAGTTATCAAGCCACCACCGGGGAGCTGTTTTTT. Protein: CASSYQATTGELFF.

The chain recombines TRBV18 with TRBJ2-2, with unresolved D. There are 16 residues in the CDR3. Germline assignment: CDR1 KGHSH and CDR2 LQKENI. The V gene lost 3 bases and the J gene lost 3 bases, with 14 bases spanning the gap. CDR3 DNA sequence: TGTGCCAGCTCACCGAATGCCCCCGGTGACACCGGGGAGCTGTTTTTT. Protein sequence: CASSPNAPGDTGELFF.

This sequence joins TRBV5-1 and TRBJ2-7; 12 bases map to TRBD2. J gave up 7 bases and V 2 bases, and 13 bases lay outside the gene matches. Per germline, CDR1 SGHRS and CDR2 YFSETQ. CDR3 length: 17 residues. CDR3 amino acids: CASSLRTSGILRSEQYF. In nucleotides, the CDR3 is TGCGCCAGCAGCTTACGGACTAGCGGGATTCTTCGTAGTGAGCAGTACTTC. Filled out from reference TRBV5-1 and TRBJ2-7, the complete variable domain reads KAGVTQTPRYLIKTRGQQVTLSCSPISGHRSVSWYQQTPGQGLQFLFEYFSETQRNKGNFPGRFSGRQFSNSRSEMNVSTLELGDSALYLCASSLRTSGILRSEQYFGPGTRLTVT.

The chain links TRBV19 to TRBJ1-2; 8 nucleotides line up with TRBD1. There are 17 residues in the CDR3. Germline lookup yields CDR1 LNHDA and CDR2 SQIVND (reference sequence). With 4 bases clipped from V and 0 bases from J, the junction kept 10 bases outside the gene matches. The CDR3: CASSTRTGWTSNYGYTF. The CDR3 DNA is TGTGCCAGTAGTACACGGACAGGGTGGACATCTAACTATGGCTACACCTTC.

V is TRBV7-9 and J is TRBJ1-4; 7 bases line up with TRBD1. CDR3 length: 12 amino acids. The germline V gene has CDR1 SEHNR and CDR2 FQNEAQ (reference sequence). The CDR3 loop is CAAGTAAGKLFF. CDR3 nucleotides: TGTGCAGCGGGGACAGCGGCGGGGAAACTGTTTTTT.

The chain recombines TRBV6-5 with TRBJ1-4; 7 nucleotides match TRBD1. Germline CDR1 and CDR2: MNHEY and SVGAGI. The CDR3 loop spans 14 amino acids. With 5 bases clipped from V and 8 bases from J, the junction kept 8 bases outside the gene matches. CDR3 DNA sequence: TGTGCCAGCAGTGCCAGGGGGACGGGAGAAAAACTGTTTTTT. Its protein is CASSARGTGEKLFF.

The V call is TRBV6-4, the J call TRBJ1-2, with 7 bases aligning to TRBD1. The CDR3 is made up of 15 amino acids. The V and J ends lost 3 bases and 1 base, in that order; junction bases with no gene match: 5. Germline CDR1 and CDR2: MRHNA and SNTAGT. The CDR3 loop is CASSDGGGLNYGYTF. CDR3 sequence (DNA): TGTGCCAGCAGTGATGGAGGGGGCCTTAACTATGGCTACACCTTC.

The chain is built from TRBV7-9 and TRBJ1-1, with 12 bases fitting TRBD1. The CDR3 runs to 17 residues. V lost 4 bases to trimming and J lost 4 bases; unmatched junction nucleotides: 10. CDR1 is SEHNR, CDR2 FQNEAQ, per germline (reference sequence). The CDR3 here is CASSSIPGQGARTEAFF. The CDR3 DNA sequence: TGTGCCAGCAGCTCAATCCCGGGACAGGGGGCGCGCACTGAAGCTTTCTTT. Using reference TRBV7-9 and TRBJ1-1 for the parts outside the CDR3, the full variable domain is DTGVSQNPRHKITKRGQNVTFRCDPISEHNRLYWYRQTLGQGPEFLTYFQNEAQLEKSRLLSDRFSAERPKGSFSTLEIQRTEQGDSAMYLCASSSIPGQGARTEAFFGQGTRLTVV.

The chain combines TRBV19 with TRBJ2-1; 9 bases are shared with TRBD1. The CDR3 contains 15 residues. Germline trimming cut 9 bases from V and 3 bases from J; bases unmatched to any gene: 9. Germline V gene sequence: CDR1 LNHDA, CDR2 SQIVND (reference sequence). CDR3 nucleotides: TGTGCCAGCGATCCGGGACAGGGTTTCTACAATGAGCAGTTCTTC. Translation: CASDPGQGFYNEQFF.